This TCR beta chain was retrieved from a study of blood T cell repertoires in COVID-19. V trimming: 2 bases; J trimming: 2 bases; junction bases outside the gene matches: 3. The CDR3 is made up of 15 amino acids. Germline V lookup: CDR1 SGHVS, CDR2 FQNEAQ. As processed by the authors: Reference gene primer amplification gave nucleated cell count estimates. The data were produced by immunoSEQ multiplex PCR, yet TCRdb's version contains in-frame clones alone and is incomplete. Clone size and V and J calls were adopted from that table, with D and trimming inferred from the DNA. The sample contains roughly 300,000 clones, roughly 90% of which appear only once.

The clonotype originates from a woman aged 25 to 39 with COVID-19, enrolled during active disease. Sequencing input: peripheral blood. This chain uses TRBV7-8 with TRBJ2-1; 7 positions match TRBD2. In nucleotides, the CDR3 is TGTGCCAGCAGCTTAAGTACTAGCGCCTACAATGAGCAGTTCTTC. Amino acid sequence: CASSLSTSAYNEQFF.